This T cell receptor beta chain was identified in a study of memory CD4+ T cells and cytomegalovirus serostatus. As for the study in general: Donors were healthy Belgian adults, 8 to 10 CMV seropositive and 24 seronegative.

Points on this clone: Its antigen is unknown.

Germline values: CDR1 SNHLY, CDR2 FYNNEI. V lost 7 bases to trimming and J lost 3 bases, with 11 bases between them. The CDR3 sequence is 13 residues long. The method was immunoSEQ multiplex PCR; TCRdb's version includes in-frame clones alone and lacks a portion of them. Of around 53,000 clones in the sample, approximately 79% are singletons; the top ten hold more than 0.75%. Findings of the study overall: The CMV-associated TCR signature appears largely within the CD4+ memory repertoire.

The sort gate was single viable CD3+CD4+CD8-CD45RO+ cells for memory CD4+ T cells. The sample comprised memory CD4+ T cells from blood. This sequence originates from an adult in good health and CMV-seronegative. The V and J genes are TRBV2 and TRBJ2-3; D is tentatively TRBD1 or TRBD2 (5 bases each). The CDR3, as DNA: TGTGCCAGCAATTGGGGCGGGACAGATACGCAGTATTTT. Translating it yields CASNWGGTDTQYF.